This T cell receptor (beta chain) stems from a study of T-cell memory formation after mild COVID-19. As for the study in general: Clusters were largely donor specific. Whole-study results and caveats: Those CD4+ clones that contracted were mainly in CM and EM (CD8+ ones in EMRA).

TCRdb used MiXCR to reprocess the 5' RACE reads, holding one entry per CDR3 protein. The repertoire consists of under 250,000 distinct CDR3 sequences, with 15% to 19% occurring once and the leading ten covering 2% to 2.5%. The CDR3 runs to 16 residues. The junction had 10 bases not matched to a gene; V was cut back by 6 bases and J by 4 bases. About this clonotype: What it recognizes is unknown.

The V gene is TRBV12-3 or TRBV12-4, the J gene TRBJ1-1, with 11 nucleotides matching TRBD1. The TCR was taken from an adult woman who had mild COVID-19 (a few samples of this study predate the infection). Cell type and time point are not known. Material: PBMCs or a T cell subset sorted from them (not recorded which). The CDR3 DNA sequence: TGTGCCAGCAGACCCCATGTGGGGACAGGGGGCACTGAAGCTTTCTTT. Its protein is CASRPHVGTGGTEAFF.